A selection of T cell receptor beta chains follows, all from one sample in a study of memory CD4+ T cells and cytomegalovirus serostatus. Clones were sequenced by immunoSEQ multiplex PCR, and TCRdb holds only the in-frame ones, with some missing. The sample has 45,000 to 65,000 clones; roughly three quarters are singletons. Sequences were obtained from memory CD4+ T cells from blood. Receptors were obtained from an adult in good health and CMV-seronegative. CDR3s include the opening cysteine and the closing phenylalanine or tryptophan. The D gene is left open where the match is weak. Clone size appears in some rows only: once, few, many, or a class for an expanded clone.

DNA: TGTGCCAGCACCTTGACGGGATTGAACACCGGGGAGCTGTTTTTT
CDR3: CASTLTGLNTGELFF
J: TRBJ2-2
V: TRBV11-2
size: NA
D: NA

DNA: TGTGCCAGCAGCTTGGGAATTCGGAATGGCTACACCTTC
CDR3: CASSLGIRNGYTF
J: TRBJ1-2
V: TRBV13
size: few
D: NA

DNA: TGTGCCAGCAGCTTTTTGGGGGTAGGGCCTGAAGCTTTCTTT
CDR3: CASSFLGVGPEAFF
J: TRBJ1-1
V: TRBV5-6
size: NA
D: NA

DNA: TGTGCCAGCAGTCGCGACAGGGAAACTTTCTTT
CDR3: CASSRDRETFF
J: TRBJ1-1
V: TRBV28
size: NA
D: TRBD1

DNA: TGTGCCAGCAGTCAAGTACTGGGCTACACCTTC
CDR3: CASSQVLGYTF
J: TRBJ1-2
V: TRBV6-6
size: NA
D: NA

DNA: TGTGCCAGCAGAGGAGATGGACAGGGTATTCAGCCCCAGCATTTT
CDR3: CASRGDGQGIQPQHF
J: TRBJ1-5
V: TRBV6-5
size: NA
D: TRBD1

DNA: TGCGCCAGCAGCGTCCGGACAGGGGGAGGTGAAAAACTGTTTTTT
CDR3: CASSVRTGGGEKLFF
J: TRBJ1-4
V: TRBV5-1
size: NA
D: TRBD1

DNA: TGCAGCGTTGAAGTTGCGACCACGCAGTATTTT
CDR3: CSVEVATTQYF
J: TRBJ2-3
V: TRBV29-1
size: NA
D: NA

DNA: TGTGCCTGGAGATATAGTGTGTCGGAAGCTTTCTTT
CDR3: CAWRYSVSEAFF
J: TRBJ1-1
V: TRBV30
size: NA
D: NA

DNA: TGTGCCAGCAGCCAAGTTTTGGAGACCCAGTACTTC
CDR3: CASSQVLETQYF
J: TRBJ2-5
V: TRBV14
size: NA
D: NA

DNA: TGCGCCAGCAGCCCGACTAGCGGGGGGGCTATCGACAATGAGCAGTTCTTC
CDR3: CASSPTSGGAIDNEQFF
J: TRBJ2-1
V: TRBV4-3
size: NA
D: TRBD2

DNA: TGTGCCAGTAGTATTGGGCAGAGCACAGATACGCAGTATTTT
CDR3: CASSIGQSTDTQYF
J: TRBJ2-3
V: TRBV19
size: NA
D: NA

DNA: TGTGCCAGCAGCCAGGGGGGGGGCTTGGAGACCCAGTACTTC
CDR3: CASSQGGGLETQYF
J: TRBJ2-5
V: TRBV11-3
size: NA
D: NA

DNA: TGTGCCAGCAGCTTAGCCGGGGGCTATGGCTACACCTTC
CDR3: CASSLAGGYGYTF
J: TRBJ1-2
V: TRBV7-8
size: once
D: NA

DNA: TGTGCCAGCAGCAACGACGATTTAAGGGCTTTCTTT
CDR3: CASSNDDLRAFF
J: TRBJ1-1
V: TRBV7-2
size: NA
D: NA

DNA: TGTGCCAGTAGATCGAGAGCCCAAGAGACCCAGTACTTC
CDR3: CASRSRAQETQYF
J: TRBJ2-5
V: TRBV27
size: NA
D: NA

DNA: TGTGCCAGCAGGGGACAGGTCTGGGTTCAGCATTTT
CDR3: CASRGQVWVQHF
J: TRBJ1-5
V: TRBV28
size: NA
D: TRBD1

DNA: TGTGCCAGCAGCGCGGCTTGGAAAGAGACCCAGTACTTC
CDR3: CASSAAWKETQYF
J: TRBJ2-5
V: TRBV7-3
size: NA
D: NA

DNA: TGTGCCAGCAGTCCCCGACAGGGATGGTCCTACGAGCAGTACTTC
CDR3: CASSPRQGWSYEQYF
J: TRBJ2-7
V: TRBV9
size: NA
D: TRBD1

DNA: TGCAGTGCTCGGACAGCCAATGGCTACACCTTC
CDR3: CSARTANGYTF
J: TRBJ1-2
V: TRBV20-1
size: NA
D: NA

DNA: TGTGCCAGAAGCACCGGACAGGGGTGGGGCTACACCTTC
CDR3: CARSTGQGWGYTF
J: TRBJ1-2
V: TRBV5-3
size: NA
D: TRBD1

DNA: TGTGCCAGCAGCTTAGCGCACAGGGGGTCCTACGAGCAGTACTTC
CDR3: CASSLAHRGSYEQYF
J: TRBJ2-7
V: TRBV7-8
size: NA
D: TRBD1

DNA: TGCGCCAGCAGCTTGGATGTTAAAGAGACCCAGTACTTC
CDR3: CASSLDVKETQYF
J: TRBJ2-5
V: TRBV5-1
size: NA
D: NA

DNA: TGTGCCAGCAGTTACCAGCCAGGGGAGACTGAAGCTTTCTTT
CDR3: CASSYQPGETEAFF
J: TRBJ1-1
V: TRBV6-5
size: NA
D: NA

DNA: TGTGCCATCTCTGAACGGGACAGCAATTCACCCCTCCACTTT
CDR3: CAISERDSNSPLHF
J: TRBJ1-6
V: TRBV10-3
size: few
D: TRBD1

DNA: TGTGCCAGCAGCCATCAGGCTAGCGGAACAGATACGCAGTATTTT
CDR3: CASSHQASGTDTQYF
J: TRBJ2-3
V: TRBV7-2
size: NA
D: TRBD2

DNA: TGTGCCAGAATCCTAAAACCCGTCCAGGAGTCTAACTATGGCTACACCTTC
CDR3: CARILKPVQESNYGYTF
J: TRBJ1-2
V: TRBV21-1
size: NA
D: NA

DNA: TGTGCCAGCAGCCACAGGGTCGACGGGGAGCTGTTTTTT
CDR3: CASSHRVDGELFF
J: TRBJ2-2
V: TRBV11-3
size: NA
D: NA

DNA: TGCGCCAGCAGCTTAAGCAGCATAGCTAACTATGGCTACACCTTC
CDR3: CASSLSSIANYGYTF
J: TRBJ1-2
V: TRBV5-1
size: few
D: NA

DNA: TGTGCCAGTACCCCGACAGGAGGTGAGCAGTTCTTC
CDR3: CASTPTGGEQFF
J: TRBJ2-1
V: TRBV19
size: few
D: NA

DNA: TGTGCCAGCAGCGTTAGGTCCGGGACAGGGCAGCAACAGTACTTC
CDR3: CASSVRSGTGQQQYF
J: TRBJ2-7
V: TRBV9
size: NA
D: TRBD1

DNA: TGTGCCAGCAGTTTGGCGGGAGGAGGTGGCTACACCTTC
CDR3: CASSLAGGGGYTF
J: TRBJ1-2
V: TRBV6-5
size: NA
D: NA

DNA: TGTGCCAGTAGTATTATAGGGTGGAACACTGAAGCTTTCTTT
CDR3: CASSIIGWNTEAFF
J: TRBJ1-1
V: TRBV19
size: NA
D: NA

DNA: TGCAGTGCTAGAACGTACAATGAGCAGTTCTTC
CDR3: CSARTYNEQFF
J: TRBJ2-1
V: TRBV20-1
size: NA
D: NA

DNA: TGTGCCAGCAGCTTAGGGTCAGAGACCCAGTACTTC
CDR3: CASSLGSETQYF
J: TRBJ2-5
V: TRBV11-3
size: NA
D: NA

DNA: TGTGCCAGTGTAACCGGGACAGGGGCATATGGCTACACCTTC
CDR3: CASVTGTGAYGYTF
J: TRBJ1-2
V: TRBV19
size: NA
D: TRBD1

DNA: TGTGCCTCAGAATCTTACAGGGGAGGTAGCATTCCCGCTGAAGCTTTCTTT
CDR3: CASESYRGGSIPAEAFF
J: TRBJ1-1
V: TRBV30
size: NA
D: TRBD1

DNA: TGTGCCAGCAGAGCCGAACCGGGCCAGCCCCAGCATTTT
CDR3: CASRAEPGQPQHF
J: TRBJ1-5
V: TRBV6-1
size: few
D: NA

DNA: TGTGCCAGCAGCGTTGGACAGGGGCGTTTGTCGGACGAGCAGTACTTC
CDR3: CASSVGQGRLSDEQYF
J: TRBJ2-7
V: TRBV11-2
size: NA
D: TRBD1

DNA: TGCGCCAGCAGCTTGAACCCATCGAATGGATCACCCCTCCACTTT
CDR3: CASSLNPSNGSPLHF
J: TRBJ1-6
V: TRBV5-1
size: NA
D: NA

DNA: TGTGCCATCAGTGATCCAGGAAAAGTGAACACTGAAGCTTTCTTT
CDR3: CAISDPGKVNTEAFF
J: TRBJ1-1
V: TRBV10-3
size: NA
D: NA

DNA: TGTGCCAGTAGTACAAACCGACGAACAGGGGGTGAAAAACTGTTTTTT
CDR3: CASSTNRRTGGEKLFF
J: TRBJ1-4
V: TRBV19
size: NA
D: TRBD1

DNA: TGTGCCAGCAGCTTAGGTGGAGGCGCTGAAGCTTTCTTT
CDR3: CASSLGGGAEAFF
J: TRBJ1-1
V: TRBV13
size: once
D: NA

DNA: TGTGCCAGCAGCACCCGAGGGGGACAGGGGGTTATGGGCTACACCTTC
CDR3: CASSTRGGQGVMGYTF
J: TRBJ1-2
V: TRBV11-2
size: NA
D: TRBD1

DNA: TGTGCCAGCAGGATAAGACAGGGGCGAGGGGAGACCCAGTACTTC
CDR3: CASRIRQGRGETQYF
J: TRBJ2-5
V: TRBV2
size: NA
D: TRBD1

DNA: TGTGCCAGCACCCAGGGGAGGGGAGTCAGGAATCAGCCCCAGCATTTT
CDR3: CASTQGRGVRNQPQHF
J: TRBJ1-5
V: TRBV7-2
size: NA
D: NA

DNA: TGTGCCAGCAGCTCCCATCCGGCTTCATCTGGGGCCAACGTCCTGACTTTC
CDR3: CASSSHPASSGANVLTF
J: TRBJ2-6
V: TRBV7-2
size: NA
D: NA

DNA: TGCGCCAGCAAGGGCGGCACCTTAGTGAACACTGAAGCTTTCTTT
CDR3: CASKGGTLVNTEAFF
J: TRBJ1-1
V: TRBV5-1
size: NA
D: NA

DNA: TGTGCCAGCAGGGGCAGGGGCGGGAATTCACCCCTCCACTTT
CDR3: CASRGRGGNSPLHF
J: TRBJ1-6
V: TRBV6-5
size: once
D: NA